This T cell receptor (beta chain) derives from a study of blood T cell repertoires in COVID-19. Study summary: Both acute and convalescent COVID-19 samples were obtained from the United States, Italy and Spain. T cells, B-cell-depleted T cells, or PBMCs provided the cDNA or gDNA that served as material.

Study processing details: Reference gene primers were amplified, and this amplification served to estimate nucleated cell counts. Sequencing was performed with immunoSEQ multiplex PCR; in TCRdb, only in-frame clones are kept and a portion is missing. V, J and clone size reflect that table, while D and trimming were determined from the DNA. Altogether tens of thousands of clones are present, approximately 79% being singletons, with the ten largest covering around a tenth. This receptor was taken from a woman aged 50 to 65 with acute or convalescent COVID-19. Source material: peripheral blood.

The CDR3 reads CASSPALGPGTEAFF. DNA for the CDR3: TGTGCCAGCTCACCCGCGCTGGGGCCGGGTACTGAAGCTTTCTTT. The chain combines TRBV18 with TRBJ1-1; D possibly corresponds to TRBD1 (5 bases). Deletions cut 3 bases from V and 5 bases from J, with 16 bases between. Germline CDR1 KGHSH, CDR2 LQKENI. This CDR3 spans 15 amino acids.